This T cell receptor beta chain stems from a study of post-analysis software for immune sequencing data. As for the study in general: Relapsing-remitting, secondary progressive and progressive-relapsing multiple sclerosis courses were included. Findings and limits, study-wide: Patients had higher frequencies than controls of about five TRBV segments, including TRBV5-6, TRBV5-1 and TRBV20-1. F-measure co-clustering was strong for batch-matched samples. There was significantly lower normalized Chao1 diversity in multiple sclerosis patients than in controls.

Every TCR beta cDNA library bore unique molecular identifiers. From around 0.96 to 9.9 million T cells, roughly 540,000 cDNA molecules were obtained. MiXCR, applied by TCRdb to the PCR reads, yields one record per CDR3 protein. Of approximately 460,000 distinct CDR3 sequences detected, roughly 45% appear once; the ten largest clones hold 9% to 14%. This clonotype showed up just a few times. The target antigen is unknown. Compared with germline, one end of the junction differs, possibly owing to a read error. This CDR3 is 14 amino acids long. The specimen was blood. This rearrangement joins TRBV12-3 or TRBV12-4 to TRBJ1-1; 8 bases are a match to TRBD1. The source of this sequence is a girl aged 10 to 17 with multiple sclerosis. The CDR3 region is CAGSETGVGTEAFF. The CDR3 DNA reads as TGTGCCGGCAGCGAGACAGGGGTGGGAACTGAAGCTTTCTTT.